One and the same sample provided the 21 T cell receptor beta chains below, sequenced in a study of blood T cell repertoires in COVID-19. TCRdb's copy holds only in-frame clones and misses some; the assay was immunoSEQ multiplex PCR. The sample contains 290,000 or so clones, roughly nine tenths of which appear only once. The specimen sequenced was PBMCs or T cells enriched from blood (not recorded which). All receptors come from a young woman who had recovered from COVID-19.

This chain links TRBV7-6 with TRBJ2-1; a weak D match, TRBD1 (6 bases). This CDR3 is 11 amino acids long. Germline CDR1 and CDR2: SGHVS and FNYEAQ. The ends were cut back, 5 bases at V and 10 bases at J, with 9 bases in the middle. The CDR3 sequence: CASSPGTEQFF. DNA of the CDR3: TGTGCCAGCAGCCCTGGGACAGAGCAGTTCTTC. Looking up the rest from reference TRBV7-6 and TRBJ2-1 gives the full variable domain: GAGVSQSPRYKVTKRGQDVALRCDPISGHVSLYWYRQALGQGPEFLTYFNYEAQQDKSGLPNDRFSAERPEGSISTLTIQRTEQRDSAMYRCASSPGTEQFFGPGTRLTVL.

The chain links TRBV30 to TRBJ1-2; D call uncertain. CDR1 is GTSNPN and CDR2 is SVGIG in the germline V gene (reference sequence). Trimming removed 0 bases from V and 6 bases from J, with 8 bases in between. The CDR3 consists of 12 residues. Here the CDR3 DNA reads TGTGCCTGGAGTGTACACGGGGATGGCTACACCTTC. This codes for CAWSVHGDGYTF.

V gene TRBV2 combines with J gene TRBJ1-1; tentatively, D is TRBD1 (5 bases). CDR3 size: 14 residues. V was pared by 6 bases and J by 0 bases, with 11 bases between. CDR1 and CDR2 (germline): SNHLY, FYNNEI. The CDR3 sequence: CASRVTAMNTEAFF. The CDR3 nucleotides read TGTGCCAGCAGGGTGACAGCCATGAACACTGAAGCTTTCTTT. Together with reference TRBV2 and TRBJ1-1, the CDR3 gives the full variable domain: EPEVTQTPSHQVTQMGQEVILRCVPISNHLYFYWYRQILGQKVEFLVSFYNNEISEKSEIFDDQFSVERPDGSNFTLKIRSTKLEDSAMYFCASRVTAMNTEAFFGQGTRLTVV.

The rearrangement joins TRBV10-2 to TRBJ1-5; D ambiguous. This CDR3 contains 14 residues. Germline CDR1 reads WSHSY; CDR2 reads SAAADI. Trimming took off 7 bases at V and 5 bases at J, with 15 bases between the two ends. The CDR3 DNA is TGCGCCAGCATGGAGGAGGGAGGTGATCAGCCCCAGCATTTT. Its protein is CASMEEGGDQPQHF.

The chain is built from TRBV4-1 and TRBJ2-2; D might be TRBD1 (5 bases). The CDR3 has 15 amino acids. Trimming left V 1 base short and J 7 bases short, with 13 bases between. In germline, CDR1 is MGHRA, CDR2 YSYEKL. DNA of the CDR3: TGCGCCAGCAGCCAAGGGGCAGGGTCGGTCGGGGAGCTGTTTTTT. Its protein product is CASSQGAGSVGELFF.

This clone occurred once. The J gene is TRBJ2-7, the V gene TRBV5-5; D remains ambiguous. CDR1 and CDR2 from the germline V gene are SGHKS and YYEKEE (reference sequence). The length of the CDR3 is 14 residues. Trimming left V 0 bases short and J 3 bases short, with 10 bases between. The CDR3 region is CASSLDEVFYEQYF. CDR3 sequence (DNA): TGTGCCAGCAGCTTGGACGAGGTATTCTACGAGCAGTACTTC.

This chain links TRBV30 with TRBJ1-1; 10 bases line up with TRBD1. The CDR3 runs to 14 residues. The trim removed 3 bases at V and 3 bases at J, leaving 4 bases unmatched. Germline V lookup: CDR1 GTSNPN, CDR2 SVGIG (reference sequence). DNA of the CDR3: TGTGCCTGGAGCCGGGACAGGGGCGACACTGAAGCTTTCTTT. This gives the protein CAWSRDRGDTEAFF. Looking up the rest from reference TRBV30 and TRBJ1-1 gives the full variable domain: SQTIHQWPATLVQPVGSPLSLECTVEGTSNPNLYWYRQAAGRGLQLLFYSVGIGQISSEVPQNLSASRPQDRQFILSSKKLLLSDSGFYLCAWSRDRGDTEAFFGQGTRLTVV.

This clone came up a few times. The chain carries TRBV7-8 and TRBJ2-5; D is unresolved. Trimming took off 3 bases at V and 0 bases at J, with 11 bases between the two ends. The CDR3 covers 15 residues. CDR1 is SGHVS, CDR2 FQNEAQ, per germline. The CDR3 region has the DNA TGTGCCAGCAGCTTCGCCACTACGTACCAAGAGACCCAGTACTTC. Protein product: CASSFATTYQETQYF.

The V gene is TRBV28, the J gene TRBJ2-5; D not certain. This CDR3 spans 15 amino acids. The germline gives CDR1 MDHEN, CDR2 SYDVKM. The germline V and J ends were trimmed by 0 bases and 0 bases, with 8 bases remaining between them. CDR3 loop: CASSLWGRDQETQYF. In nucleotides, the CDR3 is TGTGCCAGCAGTTTATGGGGTCGGGACCAAGAGACCCAGTACTTC.

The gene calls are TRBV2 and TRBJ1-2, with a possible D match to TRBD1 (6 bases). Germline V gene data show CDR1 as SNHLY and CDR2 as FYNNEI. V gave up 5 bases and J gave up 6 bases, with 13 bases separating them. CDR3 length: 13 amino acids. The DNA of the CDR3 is TGTGCCAGCAGTAACCGGGACAAAGATGGCTACACCTTC. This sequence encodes CASSNRDKDGYTF.

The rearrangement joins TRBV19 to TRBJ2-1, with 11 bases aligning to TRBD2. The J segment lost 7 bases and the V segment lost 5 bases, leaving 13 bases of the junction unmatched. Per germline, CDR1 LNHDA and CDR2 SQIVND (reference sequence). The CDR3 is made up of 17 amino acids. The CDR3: CASSARPGLAVRNEQFF. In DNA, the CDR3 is TGTGCCAGTAGTGCACGTCCGGGACTAGCGGTGAGAAATGAGCAGTTCTTC.

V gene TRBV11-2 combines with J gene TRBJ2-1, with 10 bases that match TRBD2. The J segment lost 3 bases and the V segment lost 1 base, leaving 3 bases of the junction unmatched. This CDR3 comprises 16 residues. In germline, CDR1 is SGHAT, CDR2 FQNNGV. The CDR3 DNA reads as TGTGCCAGCAGCTTAGCCCTAGCGGGAGTCTACAATGAGCAGTTCTTC. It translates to CASSLALAGVYNEQFF.

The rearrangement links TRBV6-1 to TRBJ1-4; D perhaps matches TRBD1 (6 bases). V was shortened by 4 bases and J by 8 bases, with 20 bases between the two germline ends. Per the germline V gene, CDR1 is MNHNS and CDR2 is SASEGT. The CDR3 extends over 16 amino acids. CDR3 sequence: CASSAIITNTGEKLFF. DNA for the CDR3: TGTGCCAGCAGTGCGATCATAACAAATACAGGGGAAAAACTGTTTTTT.

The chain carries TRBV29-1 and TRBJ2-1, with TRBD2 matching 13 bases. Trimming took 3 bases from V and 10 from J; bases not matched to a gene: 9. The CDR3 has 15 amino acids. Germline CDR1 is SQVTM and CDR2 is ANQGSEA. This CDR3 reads CSVESLAGGPREQFF. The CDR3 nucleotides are TGCAGCGTTGAGTCACTAGCGGGAGGGCCTAGGGAGCAGTTCTTC.

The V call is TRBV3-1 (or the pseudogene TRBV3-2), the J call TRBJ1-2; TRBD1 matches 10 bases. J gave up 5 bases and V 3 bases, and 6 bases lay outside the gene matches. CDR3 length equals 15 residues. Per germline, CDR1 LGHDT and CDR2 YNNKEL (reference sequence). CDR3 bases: TGTGCCAGCAGCCACAGACAGGGGGCAGGGTATGGCTACACCTTC. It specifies CASSHRQGAGYGYTF.

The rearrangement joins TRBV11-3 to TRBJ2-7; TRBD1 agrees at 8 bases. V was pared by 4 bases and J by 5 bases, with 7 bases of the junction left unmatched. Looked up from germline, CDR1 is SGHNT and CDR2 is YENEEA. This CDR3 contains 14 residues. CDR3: CASSSGQGIHEQYF. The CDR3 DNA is TGTGCCAGCAGCTCAGGACAGGGAATCCACGAGCAGTACTTC.

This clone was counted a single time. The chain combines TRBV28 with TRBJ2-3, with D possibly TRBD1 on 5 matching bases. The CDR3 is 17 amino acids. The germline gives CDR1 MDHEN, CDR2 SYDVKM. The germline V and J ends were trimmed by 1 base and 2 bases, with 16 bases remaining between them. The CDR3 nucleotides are TGTGCCAGCAGTTTATTTCAGGGATTGGCACACACAGATACGCAGTATTTT. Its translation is CASSLFQGLAHTDTQYF.

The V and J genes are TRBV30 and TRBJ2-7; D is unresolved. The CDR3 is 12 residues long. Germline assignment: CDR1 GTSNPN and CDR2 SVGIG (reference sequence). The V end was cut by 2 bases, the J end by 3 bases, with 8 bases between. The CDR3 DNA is TGTGCCTGGAGTAAGCCTTTCTACGAGCAGTACTTC. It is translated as CAWSKPFYEQYF. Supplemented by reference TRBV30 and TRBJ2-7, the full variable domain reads SQTIHQWPATLVQPVGSPLSLECTVEGTSNPNLYWYRQAAGRGLQLLFYSVGIGQISSEVPQNLSASRPQDRQFILSSKKLLLSDSGFYLCAWSKPFYEQYFGPGTRLTVT.

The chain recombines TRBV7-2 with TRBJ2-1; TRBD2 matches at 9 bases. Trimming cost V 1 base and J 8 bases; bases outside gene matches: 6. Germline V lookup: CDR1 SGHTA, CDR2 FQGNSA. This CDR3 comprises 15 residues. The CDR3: CASSLEGTSLDEQFF. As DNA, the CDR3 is TGTGCCAGCAGCTTAGAGGGGACTAGCTTGGATGAGCAGTTCTTC.

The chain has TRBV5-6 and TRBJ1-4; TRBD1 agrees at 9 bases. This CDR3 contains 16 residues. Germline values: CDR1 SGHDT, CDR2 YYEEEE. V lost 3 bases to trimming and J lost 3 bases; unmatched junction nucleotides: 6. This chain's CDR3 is CASSSLRQGANEKLFF. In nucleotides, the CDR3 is TGTGCCAGCAGCTCCCTCAGACAGGGGGCTAATGAAAAACTGTTTTTT.

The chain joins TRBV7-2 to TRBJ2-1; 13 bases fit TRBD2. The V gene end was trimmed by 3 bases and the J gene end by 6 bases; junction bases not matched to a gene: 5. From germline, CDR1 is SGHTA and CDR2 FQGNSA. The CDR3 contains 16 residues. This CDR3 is CASSFRTSGSLNEQFF. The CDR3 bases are TGTGCCAGCAGCTTTAGGACTAGCGGGAGTCTCAATGAGCAGTTCTTC.